One and the same sample provided the 27 T cell receptor beta chains below, sequenced in a study of blood T cell repertoires in COVID-19. Clones were read by immunoSEQ multiplex PCR, and TCRdb kept only the in-frame ones, dropping some. Altogether more than 45,000 clones are present, 75% to 95% being singletons, with the ten largest covering approximately 6.4%. The sequenced sample consisted of peripheral blood. The origin of the receptors is a man between 65 and 80 years old with active COVID-19.

This rearrangement joins TRBV4-1 to TRBJ1-3; 8 bases match TRBD1. This CDR3 comprises 18 residues. With 0 bases clipped from V and 0 bases from J, the junction kept 7 bases outside the gene matches. Per germline, CDR1 MGHRA and CDR2 YSYEKL. In DNA, the CDR3 is TGCGCCAGCAGCCAAGACCGGCAGGGGGCTATCTCTGGAAACACCATATATTTT. It encodes CASSQDRQGAISGNTIYF.

This clone was recorded once. The CDR3 loop reads CASASGVHQPQHF. CDR3 sequence (DNA): TGTGCCAGCGCTTCGGGGGTTCACCAGCCCCAGCATTTT. The rearrangement links TRBV27 to TRBJ1-5, with TRBD1 as a possible D gene (5 bases). The CDR3 loop spans 13 amino acids. From germline, CDR1 is MNHEY and CDR2 SMNVEV (reference sequence). Trimming pared 8 bases from V and 7 bases from J, leaving 15 bases between.

The DNA for the CDR3 is TGTGCCACTACGAGTAGCACAGATACGCAGTATTTT. Protein product: CATTSSTDTQYF. V usage is TRBV19 and J usage is TRBJ2-3, with D hard to call. The CDR3 is 12 amino acids. The V gene lost 10 bases and the J gene lost 0 bases, with 8 bases spanning the gap. Germline-derived CDR1 and CDR2 are LNHDA and SQIVND (reference sequence).

CDR3 sequence reads: CASSSGVYNEKLFF. The CDR3 DNA is TGTGCCAGCAGTTCAGGGGTCTATAATGAAAAACTGTTTTTT. The rearrangement links TRBV28 to TRBJ1-4, with a weak D call TRBD1 (6 bases). Germline assignment: CDR1 MDHEN and CDR2 SYDVKM. The V end lost 4 bases, the J end lost 4 bases, and 10 bases lay between the germline ends. The CDR3 runs 14 residues.

A few counts support this clone. This chain connects TRBV5-1 to TRBJ1-2; D ambiguous. Germline values: CDR1 SGHRS, CDR2 YFSETQ. Trimming took 5 bases from V and 7 from J, leaving 9 bases between them. This CDR3 is 11 amino acids long. CDR3 nucleotides: TGCGCCAGCAGTAGCGGCCCTGGCTACACCTTC. Its translation: CASSSGPGYTF. Full variable domain (remainder filled in from reference TRBV5-1 and TRBJ1-2): KAGVTQTPRYLIKTRGQQVTLSCSPISGHRSVSWYQQTPGQGLQFLFEYFSETQRNKGNFPGRFSGRQFSNSRSEMNVSTLELGDSALYLCASSSGPGYTFGSGTRLTVV.

The chain joins TRBV27 to TRBJ2-3, with D unclear. Trimming stripped 1 base from V and 5 bases from J, with 7 bases between. The CDR3 is made up of 13 amino acids. The V gene's germline CDR1 is MNHEY and CDR2 SMNVEV (reference sequence). DNA of the CDR3: TGTGCCAGCAGTTTATTTGTCGGAGATACGCAGTATTTT. This sequence encodes CASSLFVGDTQYF.

The V gene is TRBV5-1, the J gene TRBJ1-3; D unresolved. Looked up from germline, CDR1 is SGHRS and CDR2 is YFSETQ. CDR3 length equals 14 residues. The V and J ends lost 0 bases and 0 bases respectively, with 4 bases between them. CDR3 sequence: CASSLASSGNTIYF. The CDR3 bases are TGCGCCAGCAGCTTGGCGAGCTCTGGAAACACCATATATTTT.

DNA for the CDR3: TGCGCCAGCAGTGAGGGAGGGTTCGAGCGGGGGCCGCAGTTCTTC. This encodes CASSEGGFERGPQFF. The J gene is TRBJ2-1, the V gene TRBV10-1; 8 bases fit TRBD2. This CDR3 has 15 residues. Trimming removed 2 bases from V and 12 bases from J; junction bases left unmatched: 12. CDR1 is WNHNN, CDR2 SYGVQD, per germline (reference sequence).

This clone was detected only once. The chain joins TRBV4-2 to TRBJ2-2; the D gene is possibly TRBD1 (5 bases). CDR1 is LGHNA and CDR2 is YNFKEQ in the germline V gene. Trimming shortened V by 1 base and J by 1 base, and 7 bases separated the two germline ends. There are 15 residues in the CDR3. The CDR3 loop is CASSQVQGNTGELFF. The CDR3 DNA reads TGTGCCAGCAGCCAAGTCCAGGGGAACACCGGGGAGCTGTTTTTT.

The rearrangement joins TRBV10-1 to TRBJ1-1; no reliable D call. Germline V gene lookup returns CDR1 WNHNN and CDR2 SYGVQD (reference sequence). Trimming removed 2 bases from V and 0 bases from J, with 4 bases in between. The CDR3 has 13 residues. CDR3: CASSENMNTEAFF. The CDR3 bases are TGCGCCAGCAGTGAGAACATGAACACTGAAGCTTTCTTT.

The chain combines TRBV5-1 with TRBJ2-6, with D possibly matching TRBD2 (6 bases). Germline CDR1 is SGHRS and CDR2 is YFSETQ. Deletions cut 0 bases from V and 1 base from J, with 11 bases between. The CDR3 length is 17 residues. CDR3 in amino acids: CASSLGGTESGANVLTF. As DNA, the CDR3 is TGCGCCAGCAGCTTGGGTGGGACTGAGTCTGGGGCCAACGTCCTGACTTTC.

This clone was detected a few times. The genes are TRBV30 and TRBJ1-5; D is undetermined. Germline V CDR1 and CDR2: GTSNPN, SVGIG (reference sequence). V shed 1 base and J shed 5 bases, with 9 bases lying between them. The CDR3 sequence is 13 residues long. In DNA form, the CDR3 reads TGTGCCTGGAGTGGCCAGGCTTATCAGCCCCAGCATTTT. This gives the protein CAWSGQAYQPQHF.

This rearrangement joins TRBV7-9 to TRBJ2-3, with a weak D call TRBD1 (5 bases). Between the trimmed V and J ends, which lost 5 bases and 3 bases, there was a span of 12 bases. The CDR3 runs to 14 residues. Looked up from germline, CDR1 is SEHNR and CDR2 is FQNEAQ (reference sequence). Here the CDR3 DNA reads TGTGCCAGCAGCGGTCAGGGAAGTACAGATACGCAGTATTTT. Residues: CASSGQGSTDTQYF. Based on the CDR3 plus reference TRBV7-9 and TRBJ2-3, the full variable domain is DTGVSQNPRHKITKRGQNVTFRCDPISEHNRLYWYRQTLGQGPEFLTYFQNEAQLEKSRLLSDRFSAERPKGSFSTLEIQRTEQGDSAMYLCASSGQGSTDTQYFGPGTRLTVL.

The chain has TRBV9 and TRBJ2-1, with D hard to call. CDR3 length: 15 amino acids. Germline V gives CDR1 SGDLS, CDR2 YYNGEE. Trimming pared 0 bases from V and 0 bases from J, leaving 7 bases between. CDR3 residues: CASSVAPSSYNEQFF. The DNA of the CDR3 is TGTGCCAGCAGCGTAGCCCCATCCTCCTACAATGAGCAGTTCTTC.

The chain is built from TRBV6-2 or TRBV6-3 and TRBJ2-7, with D possibly matching TRBD1 (6 bases). This CDR3 has 12 residues. CDR1 is MNHEY and CDR2 is SVGEGT in the germline V gene. V was pared by 5 bases and J by 7 bases, with 12 bases between. CDR3 DNA: TGTGCCAGCAGTGGGACAAGATGGGAGCAGTACTTC. Protein: CASSGTRWEQYF.

The chain links TRBV2 to TRBJ1-1; 7 bases agree with TRBD1. Trimming cost V 2 bases and J 5 bases; bases outside gene matches: 11. CDR1 SNHLY and CDR2 FYNNEI come from the germline V gene. CDR3 length equals 16 residues. The CDR3 DNA reads as TGTGCCAGCAGTGAATCGGACACAGGGGTATGGACTGAAGCTTTCTTT. Its translation: CASSESDTGVWTEAFF.

The chain carries TRBV11-2 and TRBJ2-7, with 7 bases that match TRBD2. Trimming cost V 2 bases and J 6 bases; bases outside gene matches: 7. Germline CDR1 SGHAT, CDR2 FQNNGV. The CDR3 consists of 14 residues. CDR3 DNA sequence: TGTGCCAGCAGCTTATCTCTAGCGGCTGTCGAGCAGTACTTC. This codes for CASSLSLAAVEQYF. The entire variable domain, with the rest obtained from reference TRBV11-2 and TRBJ2-7, is as follows: EAGVAQSPRYKIIEKRQSVAFWCNPISGHATLYWYQQILGQGPKLLIQFQNNGVVDDSQLPKDRFSAERLKGVDSTLKIQPAKLEDSAVYLCASSLSLAAVEQYFGPGTRLTVT.

The rearrangement joins TRBV10-1 to TRBJ2-2; D perhaps matches TRBD1 (5 bases). The CDR3 is 13 amino acids. Trimming removed 6 bases at V and 6 bases at J, with 11 bases between. Germline V gene sequence: CDR1 WNHNN, CDR2 SYGVQD (reference sequence). The CDR3 DNA follows: TGCGCCAGCAGCAAGGGGATCCCCGGGGAGCTGTTTTTT. It translates to CASSKGIPGELFF.

V and J are TRBV29-1 and TRBJ2-2; weak D call: TRBD1 (5 bases). Germline values: CDR1 SQVTM, CDR2 ANQGSEA. V lost 3 bases, J lost 4 bases, and 9 bases lay in between. The CDR3 spans 13 residues. The CDR3: CSVDPRGTGELFF. In DNA form, the CDR3 reads TGCAGCGTTGATCCTAGGGGCACCGGGGAGCTGTTTTTT.

The chain links TRBV27 to TRBJ1-5, with D uncertain. CDR1 is MNHEY and CDR2 is SMNVEV in the germline V gene (reference sequence). The CDR3 spans 16 residues. Trimming pared 4 bases from V and 3 bases from J, leaving 16 bases between. The DNA of the CDR3 is TGTGCCAGCAGTTCTCGCTCCGGAGGCTCCAATCAGCCCCAGCATTTT. This sequence encodes CASSSRSGGSNQPQHF.

The chain recombines TRBV9 with TRBJ2-3; D is unresolved. CDR3 length: 14 residues. The V gene lost 2 bases and the J gene lost 4 bases, with 11 bases spanning the gap. Germline assignment: CDR1 SGDLS and CDR2 YYNGEE. The CDR3, as DNA: TGTGCCAGCAGCGTGATCGAGTTGGCAGATACGCAGTATTTT. Its protein product is CASSVIELADTQYF.

The chain joins TRBV2 to TRBJ2-1; maybe TRBD2 (6 bases). Germline-derived CDR1 and CDR2 are SNHLY and FYNNEI. This CDR3 is 15 amino acids long. V was cut by 6 bases and J by 5 bases, with 17 bases left in between. The CDR3 loop is CASRVLRGGNNEQFF. The CDR3 DNA follows: TGTGCCAGCAGGGTCTTGCGGGGAGGAAACAATGAGCAGTTCTTC.

J is TRBJ1-3 and V is TRBV24-1; D gene unclear. Germline V gene lookup returns CDR1 KGHDR and CDR2 SFDVKD. Trimming took 7 bases from V and 0 from J, leaving 6 bases between them. This CDR3 region has 13 residues. CDR3 loop: CATRRSSGNTIYF. The CDR3 DNA is TGTGCCACCAGGAGAAGCTCTGGAAACACCATATATTTT.

This clone appeared once. The genes are TRBV18 and TRBJ2-5, with D hard to call. Germline loops: CDR1 KGHSH, CDR2 LQKENI. V was shortened by 3 bases and J by 5 bases, with 7 bases between the two germline ends. This CDR3 contains 12 residues. This chain's CDR3 is CASSPGVETQYF. The CDR3 bases are TGTGCCAGCTCACCCGGTGTGGAGACCCAGTACTTC.

This clone appeared once. This chain joins TRBV7-8 and TRBJ1-5; 7 nucleotides line up with TRBD1. Germline trimming cut 3 bases from V and 1 base from J; bases unmatched to any gene: 0. CDR3 length equals 14 residues. Per the germline V gene, CDR1 is SGHVS and CDR2 is FQNEAQ. The CDR3 region has the DNA TGTGCCAGCAGCTTCAGGGGGAGCAATCAGCCCCAGCATTTT. It specifies CASSFRGSNQPQHF.

This clone has a single count. The chain uses TRBV10-3 and TRBJ2-3; possibly TRBD2 for D (5 bases). V lost 1 base and J 0 bases, leaving 8 bases between the germline ends. The CDR3 is made up of 15 amino acids. Looked up from germline, CDR1 is ENHRY and CDR2 is SYGVKD. This chain's CDR3 is CAISEFGESTDTQYF. The CDR3 region has the DNA TGTGCCATCAGTGAGTTTGGGGAGAGCACAGATACGCAGTATTTT.

This chain joins TRBV4-2 and TRBJ2-1, with 7 bases fitting TRBD2. CDR1 LGHNA and CDR2 YNFKEQ come from the germline V gene. V was pared by 1 base and J by 7 bases, with 7 bases of the junction left unmatched. This CDR3 region has 15 residues. Here the CDR3 reads CASSQGGGGQNEQFF. DNA of the CDR3: TGTGCCAGCAGCCAAGGGGGCGGGGGTCAAAATGAGCAGTTCTTC.